This TCR beta chain came from a study of tumor-infiltrating lymphocytes in primary liver carcinoma. Study information: Patients of both sexes were 30 to 69 years old. Study-wide points: Tumors carried a top-250-clone fraction significantly exceeding that of blood (p = 0.039).

Germline V CDR1 and CDR2: MNHEY, SVGAGI. CDR3 length: 14 amino acids. Investigators took RNA and DNA out together from about 19-30 mg of unsorted bulk tissue. This clonotype has only a few counts. Its specificity is unknown. A much larger clonotype is one base distant, so this may be a read error. The researchers produced TCR beta cDNA from around 0.5 ug total RNA with a constant-region primer. Three-round nested multiplex PCR performed with slightly modified ARM-PCR produced the TCR beta libraries. The first two PCR rounds used TRBV1-TRBV30 primers with a Cbeta primer, approximately 10 cycles each. Each CDR3 protein is one row after TCRdb ran MiXCR on the multiplex PCR reads. The sample has more than 60,000 distinct CDR3 sequences, 60% to 80% seen once.

The chain employs TRBV6-5 and TRBJ2-1; D is unclear. The sequence was obtained from a man between 40 and 49 years old with primary liver carcinoma and hepatitis B virus infection. The sample taken for sequencing was liver tumor tissue from sampling region 4. Subset defined: tumor region T4, right-lateral pole. CDR3 bases: TGTGCCAGCAGTTACGGGTCGGGCGGCAATGAGCGGTTCTTC. Protein sequence: CASSYGSGGNERFF.